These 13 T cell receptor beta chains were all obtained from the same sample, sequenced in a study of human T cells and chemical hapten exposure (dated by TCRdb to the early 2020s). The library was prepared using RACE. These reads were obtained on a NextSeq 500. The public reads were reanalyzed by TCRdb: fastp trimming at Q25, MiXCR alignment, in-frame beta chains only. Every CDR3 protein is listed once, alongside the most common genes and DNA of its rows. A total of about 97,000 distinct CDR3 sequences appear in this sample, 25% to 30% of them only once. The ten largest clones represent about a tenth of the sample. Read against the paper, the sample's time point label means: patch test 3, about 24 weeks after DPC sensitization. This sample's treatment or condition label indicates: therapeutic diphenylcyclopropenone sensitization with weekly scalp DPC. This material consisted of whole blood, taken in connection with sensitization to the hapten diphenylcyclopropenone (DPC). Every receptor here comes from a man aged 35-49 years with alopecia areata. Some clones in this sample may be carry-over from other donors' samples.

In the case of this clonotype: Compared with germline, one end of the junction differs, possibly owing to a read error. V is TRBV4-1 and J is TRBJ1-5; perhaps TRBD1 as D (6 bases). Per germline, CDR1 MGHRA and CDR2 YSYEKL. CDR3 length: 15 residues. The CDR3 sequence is CASSQLQGQNQLQHF. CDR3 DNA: TGCGCCAGCAGCCAATTACAGGGCCAGAATCAGCTCCAGCATTTT.

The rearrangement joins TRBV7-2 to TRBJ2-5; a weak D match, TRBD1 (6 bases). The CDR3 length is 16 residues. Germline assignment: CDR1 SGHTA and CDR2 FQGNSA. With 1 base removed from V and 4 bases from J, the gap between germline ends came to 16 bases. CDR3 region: CASSLEPPYRVETQYF. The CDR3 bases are TGTGCCAGCAGCTTAGAACCTCCTTACAGGGTAGAGACCCAGTACTTC.

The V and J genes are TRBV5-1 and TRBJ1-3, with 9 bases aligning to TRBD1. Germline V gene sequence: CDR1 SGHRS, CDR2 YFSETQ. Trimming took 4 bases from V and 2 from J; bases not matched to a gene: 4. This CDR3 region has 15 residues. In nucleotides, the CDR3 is TGCGCCAGCAGCCGGGGGACAGGGACTGGAAACACCATATATTTT. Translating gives CASSRGTGTGNTIYF.

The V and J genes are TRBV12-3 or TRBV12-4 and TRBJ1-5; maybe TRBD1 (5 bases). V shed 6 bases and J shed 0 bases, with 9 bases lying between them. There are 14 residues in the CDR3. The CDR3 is CASRWGDSNQPQHF. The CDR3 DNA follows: TGTGCCAGCAGGTGGGGGGATAGCAATCAGCCCCAGCATTTT.

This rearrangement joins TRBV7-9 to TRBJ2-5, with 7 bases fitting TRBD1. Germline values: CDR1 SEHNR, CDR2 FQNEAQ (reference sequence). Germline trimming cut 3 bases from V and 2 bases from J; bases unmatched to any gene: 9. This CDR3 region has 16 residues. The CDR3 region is CASSFLTGILQETQYF. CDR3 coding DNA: TGTGCCAGCAGCTTCCTGACAGGGATACTACAAGAGACCCAGTACTTC. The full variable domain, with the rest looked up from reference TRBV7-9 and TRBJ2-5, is DTGVSQNPRHKITKRGQNVTFRCDPISEHNRLYWYRQTLGQGPEFLTYFQNEAQLEKSRLLSDRFSAERPKGSFSTLEIQRTEQGDSAMYLCASSFLTGILQETQYFGPGTRLLVL.

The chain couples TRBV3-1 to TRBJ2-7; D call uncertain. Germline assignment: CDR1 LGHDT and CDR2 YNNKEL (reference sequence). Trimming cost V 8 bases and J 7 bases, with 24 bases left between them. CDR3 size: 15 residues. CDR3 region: CASSPQASPAGEQYF. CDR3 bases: TGTGCCAGCTCCCCCCAGGCTTCACCCGCTGGGGAGCAGTACTTC.

CDR3 sequence (DNA): TGTGCCAGCAGCTTTCCCCGTAACGAGCAGTACTTC. It encodes CASSFPRNEQYF. The genes are TRBV5-4 and TRBJ2-7, with D unclear. CDR1 is SGHNT and CDR2 is YYREEE in the germline V gene (reference sequence). CDR3 length: 12 residues. The V end was cut by 2 bases, the J end by 5 bases, with 8 bases between.

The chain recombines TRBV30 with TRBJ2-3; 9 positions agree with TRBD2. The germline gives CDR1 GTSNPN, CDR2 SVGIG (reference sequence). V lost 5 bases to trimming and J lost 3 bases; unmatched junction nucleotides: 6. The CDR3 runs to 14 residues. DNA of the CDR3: TGTGCCTGGGGTAGCGGGAGTATAACAGATACGCAGTATTTT. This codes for CAWGSGSITDTQYF.

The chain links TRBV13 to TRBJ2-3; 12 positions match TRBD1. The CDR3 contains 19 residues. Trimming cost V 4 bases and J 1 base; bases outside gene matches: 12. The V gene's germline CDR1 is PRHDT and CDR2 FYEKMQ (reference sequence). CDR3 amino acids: CASSSRDRGLAECTDTQYF. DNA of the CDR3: TGTGCCAGCAGCTCCCGGGACAGGGGGCTAGCGGAATGCACAGATACGCAGTATTTT. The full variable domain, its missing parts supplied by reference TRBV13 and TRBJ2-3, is AAGVIQSPRHLIKEKRETATLKCYPIPRHDTVYWYQQGPGQDPQFLISFYEKMQSDKGSIPDRFSAQQFSDYHSELNMSSLELGDSALYFCASSSRDRGLAECTDTQYFGPGTRLTVL.

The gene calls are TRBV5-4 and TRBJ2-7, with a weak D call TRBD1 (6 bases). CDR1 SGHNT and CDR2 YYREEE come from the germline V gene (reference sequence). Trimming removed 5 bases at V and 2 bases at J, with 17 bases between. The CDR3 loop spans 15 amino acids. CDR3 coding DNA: TGTGCCAGCAGTTCCGGGACACGTCGGGCCTACGAGCAGTACTTC. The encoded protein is CASSSGTRRAYEQYF.

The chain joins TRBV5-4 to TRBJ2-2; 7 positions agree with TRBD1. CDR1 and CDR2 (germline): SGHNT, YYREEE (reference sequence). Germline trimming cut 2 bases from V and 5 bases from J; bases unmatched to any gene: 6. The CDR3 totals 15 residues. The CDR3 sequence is CASSLIGRGTGELFF. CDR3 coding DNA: TGTGCCAGCAGCTTAATCGGCAGGGGGACCGGGGAGCTGTTTTTT. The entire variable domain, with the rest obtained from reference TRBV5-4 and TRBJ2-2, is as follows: ETGVTQSPTHLIKTRGQQVTLRCSSQSGHNTVSWYQQALGQGPQFIFQYYREEENGRGNFPPRFSGLQFPNYSSELNVNALELDDSALYLCASSLIGRGTGELFFGEGSRLTVL.

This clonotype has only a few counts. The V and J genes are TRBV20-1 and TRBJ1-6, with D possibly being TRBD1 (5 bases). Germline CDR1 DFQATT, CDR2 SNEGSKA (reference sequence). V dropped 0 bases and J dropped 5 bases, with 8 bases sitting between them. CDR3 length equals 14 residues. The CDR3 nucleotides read TGCAGTGCTAGAGATAAGGGGAATAATTCACCCCTCCACTTT. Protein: CSARDKGNNSPLHF.

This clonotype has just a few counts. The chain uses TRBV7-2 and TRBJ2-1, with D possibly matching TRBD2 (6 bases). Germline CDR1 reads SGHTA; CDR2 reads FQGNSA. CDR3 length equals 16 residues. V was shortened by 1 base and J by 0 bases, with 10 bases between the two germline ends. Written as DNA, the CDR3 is TGTGCCAGCAGCTTAGAGGGGACTCTCTCCTACAATGAGCAGTTCTTC. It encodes CASSLEGTLSYNEQFF. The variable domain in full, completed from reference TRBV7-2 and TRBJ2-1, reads GAGVSQSPSNKVTEKGKDVELRCDPISGHTALYWYRQSLGQGLEFLIYFQGNSAPDKSGLPSDRFSAERTGGSVSTLTIQRTQQEDSAVYLCASSLEGTLSYNEQFFGPGTRLTVL.